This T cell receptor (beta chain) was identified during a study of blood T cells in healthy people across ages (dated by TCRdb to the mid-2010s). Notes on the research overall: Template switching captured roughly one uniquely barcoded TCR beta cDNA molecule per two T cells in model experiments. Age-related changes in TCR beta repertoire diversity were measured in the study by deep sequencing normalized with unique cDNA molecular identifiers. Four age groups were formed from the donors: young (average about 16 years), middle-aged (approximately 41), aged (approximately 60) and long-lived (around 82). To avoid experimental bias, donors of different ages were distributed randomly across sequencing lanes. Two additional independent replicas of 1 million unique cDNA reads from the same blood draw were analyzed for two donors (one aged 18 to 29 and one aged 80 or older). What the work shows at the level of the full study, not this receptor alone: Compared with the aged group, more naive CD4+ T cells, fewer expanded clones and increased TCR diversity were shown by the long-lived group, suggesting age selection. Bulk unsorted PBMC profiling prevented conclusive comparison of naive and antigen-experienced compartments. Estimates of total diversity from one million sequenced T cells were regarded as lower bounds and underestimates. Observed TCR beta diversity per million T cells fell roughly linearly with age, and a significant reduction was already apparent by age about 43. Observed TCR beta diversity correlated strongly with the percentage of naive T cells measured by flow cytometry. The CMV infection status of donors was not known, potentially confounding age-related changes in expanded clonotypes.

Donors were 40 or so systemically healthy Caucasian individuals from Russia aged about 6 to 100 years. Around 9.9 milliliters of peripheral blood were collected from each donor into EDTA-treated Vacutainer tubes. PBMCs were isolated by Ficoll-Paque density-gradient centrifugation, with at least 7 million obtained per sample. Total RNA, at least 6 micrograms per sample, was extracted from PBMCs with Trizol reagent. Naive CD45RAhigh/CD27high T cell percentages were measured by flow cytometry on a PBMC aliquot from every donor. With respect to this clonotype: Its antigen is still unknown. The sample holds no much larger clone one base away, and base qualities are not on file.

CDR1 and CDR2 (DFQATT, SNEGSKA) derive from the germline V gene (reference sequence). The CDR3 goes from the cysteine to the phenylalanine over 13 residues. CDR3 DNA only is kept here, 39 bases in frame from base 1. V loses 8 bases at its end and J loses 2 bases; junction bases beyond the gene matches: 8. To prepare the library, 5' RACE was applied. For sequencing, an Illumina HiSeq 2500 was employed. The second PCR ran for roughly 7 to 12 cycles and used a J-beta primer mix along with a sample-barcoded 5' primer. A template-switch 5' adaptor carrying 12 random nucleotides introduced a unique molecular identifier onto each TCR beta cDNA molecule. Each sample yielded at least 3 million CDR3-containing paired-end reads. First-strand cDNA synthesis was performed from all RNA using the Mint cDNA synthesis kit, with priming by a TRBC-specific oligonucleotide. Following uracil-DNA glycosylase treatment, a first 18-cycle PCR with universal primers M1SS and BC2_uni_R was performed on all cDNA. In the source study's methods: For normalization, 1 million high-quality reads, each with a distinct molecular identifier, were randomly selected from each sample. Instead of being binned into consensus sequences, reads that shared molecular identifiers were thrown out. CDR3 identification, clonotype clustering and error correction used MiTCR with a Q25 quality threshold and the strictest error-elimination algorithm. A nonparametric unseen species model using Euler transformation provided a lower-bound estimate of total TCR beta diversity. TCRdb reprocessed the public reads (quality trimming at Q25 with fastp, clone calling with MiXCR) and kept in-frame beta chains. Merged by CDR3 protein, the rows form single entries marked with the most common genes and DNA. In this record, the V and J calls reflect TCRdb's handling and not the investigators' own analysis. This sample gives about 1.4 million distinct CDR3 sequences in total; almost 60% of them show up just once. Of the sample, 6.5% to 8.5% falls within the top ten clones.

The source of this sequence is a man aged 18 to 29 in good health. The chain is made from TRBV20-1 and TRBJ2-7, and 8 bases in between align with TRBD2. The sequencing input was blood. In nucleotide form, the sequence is TGCAGTACAGCGGGAGTGACAACCTACGAGCAGTACTTC. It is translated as CSTAGVTTYEQYF.